Shown below are 18 T cell receptor beta chains from a single sample sequenced in a study of read filtering for tumor transcriptome and immune sequencing. From around 440 ng of RNA, a library with molecular barcoded alpha/delta and beta/gamma adaptors was made. A single record per CDR3 protein comes from TCRdb applying MiXCR to the reads. The sample carries about 86,000 distinct CDR3 sequences, roughly 12% recorded once. The source material was a population of CD138-negative cells sorted from bone marrow. The receptor set was obtained from a donor older than 35 with multiple myeloma.

This clonotype was seen ten or more times. The chain employs TRBV20-1 and TRBJ2-1; TRBD2 matches 11 bases. The CDR3 has 14 residues. Losses at the gene ends were 3 bases for V and 6 bases for J; bases not matched to a gene: 4. Germline V gene data show CDR1 as DFQATT and CDR2 as SNEGSKA (reference sequence). The CDR3 protein is CSASRLAGGNEQFF. The CDR3, as DNA: TGCAGTGCTAGTCGGCTAGCGGGAGGCAATGAGCAGTTCTTC.

The sample holds many counts of this clonotype. This chain uses TRBV28 with TRBJ2-2; 9 positions match TRBD1. From germline, CDR1 is MDHEN and CDR2 SYDVKM. The V and J ends lost 3 bases and 13 bases, in that order; junction bases with no gene match: 9. CDR3 length: 14 residues. The CDR3 region is CASSFSNYRGLLFF. In DNA form, the CDR3 reads TGTGCCAGCAGTTTCTCTAACTACAGGGGGCTGCTGTTTTTT.

J is TRBJ2-1 and V is TRBV7-2; D remains ambiguous. The germline V gene has CDR1 SGHTA and CDR2 FQGNSA. The ends were cut back, 3 bases at V and 4 bases at J, with 13 bases in the middle. This CDR3 contains 15 residues. CDR3 protein: CASSLHGFTYNEQFF. The DNA of the CDR3 is TGTGCCAGCAGCTTGCATGGATTTACTTACAATGAGCAGTTCTTC.

This clonotype was seen more than once but under ten times. A read error may explain this, as a much larger clone is one base away. The CDR3 sequence: CASKGTGVNERFF. CDR3 sequence (DNA): TGTGCCAGCAAGGGGACAGGGGTCAATGAGCGGTTCTTC. This chain links TRBV2 with TRBJ2-1; 10 positions agree with TRBD1. Germline V gene lookup returns CDR1 SNHLY and CDR2 FYNNEI. This CDR3 comprises 13 residues.

This clonotype was detected a few times. The J gene is TRBJ1-1, the V gene TRBV6-5; D perhaps matches TRBD1 (6 bases). The CDR3 is 15 residues long. V was trimmed by 2 bases and J by 4 bases, leaving 14 bases between them. Germline V gives CDR1 MNHEY, CDR2 SVGAGI. CDR3: CASSYRAQGLTEAFF. In nucleotides, the CDR3 is TGTGCCAGCAGTTACAGGGCACAGGGACTCACTGAAGCTTTCTTT.

At least ten counts were recorded for this clonotype. The chain recombines TRBV12-3 or TRBV12-4 with TRBJ2-5, with D possibly being TRBD1 or TRBD2 (5 bases each). Trimming stripped 2 bases from V and 7 bases from J, with 14 bases between. CDR3 length equals 14 residues. This CDR3 reads CASSLLRGFGTQYF. In DNA, the CDR3 is TGTGCCAGCAGTTTATTGAGGGGATTCGGGACCCAGTACTTC.

The chain employs TRBV29-1 and TRBJ2-1, with TRBD1 identical over 9 bases. Germline V lookup: CDR1 SQVTM, CDR2 ANQGSEA. The CDR3 covers 13 residues. Germline trimming cut 3 bases from V and 6 bases from J; bases unmatched to any gene: 3. Written as DNA, the CDR3 is TGCAGCGTTGAGGGACAGGGAGGCAATGAGCAGTTCTTC. Translating gives CSVEGQGGNEQFF.

There are many counts of this clonotype. CDR3 coding DNA: TGCAGTGCCGGGACCAGACTAGCAAGGGATACGCAGTATTTT. This encodes CSAGTRLARDTQYF. This rearrangement joins TRBV20-1 to TRBJ2-3, with 7 bases lining up with TRBD2. From germline, CDR1 is DFQATT and CDR2 SNEGSKA (reference sequence). This CDR3 has 14 residues. V shed 6 bases, J shed 6 bases, and the junction held 12 bases outside the gene matches.

With regard to this clonotype: It may be a read error: a sequence one base away is much more abundant. The chain recombines TRBV29-1 with TRBJ1-1; the D is unclear. The germline V gene encodes CDR1 SQVTM and CDR2 ANQGSEA. Trimming took 6 bases from V and 6 from J, leaving 8 bases between them. CDR3 length: 10 amino acids. The CDR3 here is CSVSNAEAFF. In DNA, the CDR3 is TGCAGCGTAAGCAACGCTGAAGCTTTCTTT.

The sample holds many counts of this clonotype. The chain combines TRBV12-3 or TRBV12-4 with TRBJ2-6; 7 nucleotides agree with TRBD1. The CDR3 is 16 amino acids. The V segment lost 7 bases and the J segment 0 bases; nucleotides outside the gene matches: 6. The CDR3 DNA sequence: TGTGCCAGCAAACCCTCAGGGGGCTCTGGGGCCAACGTCCTGACTTTC. It is translated as CASKPSGGSGANVLTF.

In its sample, this clonotype was seen many times. V usage is TRBV30 and J usage is TRBJ2-3, with 7 bases identical to TRBD1. CDR1 and CDR2 from the germline V gene are GTSNPN and SVGIG (reference sequence). The V and J ends lost 3 bases and 10 bases, in that order; junction bases with no gene match: 7. The length of the CDR3 is 12 residues. For the CDR3, the DNA is TGTGCCTGGAGCCGGGACAGTTTTGCGCAGTATTTT. This gives the protein CAWSRDSFAQYF.

This chain's CDR3 is CTSSFPPTSLAKNIQYF. DNA for the CDR3: TGTACCAGCAGCTTCCCCCCCACGAGTCTAGCCAAAAACATTCAGTACTTC. The chain employs TRBV7-2 and TRBJ2-4; D uncertain. Germline V gives CDR1 SGHTA, CDR2 FQGNSA. This CDR3 comprises 17 residues. V lost 3 bases, J lost 0 bases, and 15 bases lay in between.

This clonotype was seen many times. The chain carries TRBV2 and TRBJ1-1, with a weak D call TRBD1 (6 bases). V was shortened by 8 bases and J by 3 bases, with 13 bases between the two germline ends. This CDR3 is 13 amino acids long. Germline V CDR1 and CDR2: SNHLY, FYNNEI. In nucleotides, the CDR3 is TGTGCCAGCGGGGGGGGCACGGACACTGAAGCTTTCTTT. Protein: CASGGGTDTEAFF. The entire variable domain, with the rest obtained from reference TRBV2 and TRBJ1-1, is as follows: EPEVTQTPSHQVTQMGQEVILRCVPISNHLYFYWYRQILGQKVEFLVSFYNNEISEKSEIFDDQFSVERPDGSNFTLKIRSTKLEDSAMYFCASGGGTDTEAFFGQGTRLTVV.

This clonotype showed up many times. The chain employs TRBV6-6 and TRBJ2-7; a weak D match, TRBD2 (6 bases). Per germline, CDR1 MNHNY and CDR2 SVGAGI (reference sequence). The CDR3 has 16 residues. V was cut by 6 bases and J by 3 bases, with 21 bases left in between. The chain's CDR3 is CASSPTGAGLNYEQYF. DNA for the CDR3: TGTGCCAGCAGCCCCACCGGGGCGGGATTAAACTACGAGCAGTACTTC.

This clonotype showed up just a few times. The chain links TRBV29-1 to TRBJ1-5; 8 bases are a match to TRBD1. From germline, CDR1 is SQVTM and CDR2 ANQGSEA. CDR3 length: 14 amino acids. Written as DNA, the CDR3 is TGCACCCGTCTGGACAGGGTGGGGAATCAGCCCCAGCATTTT. Its protein product is CTRLDRVGNQPQHF.

This clonotype was recorded at least ten times. The genes are TRBV6-2 or TRBV6-3 and TRBJ2-1; 8 bases align to TRBD2. Germline loops: CDR1 MNHEY, CDR2 SVGEGT. Trimming cost V 7 bases and J 5 bases; bases outside gene matches: 10. The length of the CDR3 is 15 residues. This CDR3 is CASIQAGDPNNEQFF. The CDR3 DNA follows: TGTGCCAGCATTCAAGCGGGAGATCCCAACAATGAGCAGTTCTTC.

Points on this clonotype: This may stem from a read error, because a much larger clone lies one nucleotide away. The V gene is TRBV20-1, the J gene TRBJ2-7; D gene unclear. The V gene's germline CDR1 is DFQATT and CDR2 SNEGSKA (reference sequence). The CDR3 has 12 residues. The CDR3: CSARVRGYGQYF. In nucleotides, the CDR3 is TGCAGTGCTAGAGTGAGAGGTTACGGGCAGTACTTC.

The chain combines TRBV11-2 with TRBJ2-1; 10 nucleotides align to TRBD2. Germline values: CDR1 SGHAT, CDR2 FQNNGV. V was clipped by 7 bases and J by 6 bases; unmatched bases: 12. The CDR3 is 16 residues long. The CDR3 reads CASTGTSARYFNEQFF. The CDR3 region has the DNA TGTGCCAGCACCGGGACTAGCGCGAGGTACTTCAATGAGCAGTTCTTC.